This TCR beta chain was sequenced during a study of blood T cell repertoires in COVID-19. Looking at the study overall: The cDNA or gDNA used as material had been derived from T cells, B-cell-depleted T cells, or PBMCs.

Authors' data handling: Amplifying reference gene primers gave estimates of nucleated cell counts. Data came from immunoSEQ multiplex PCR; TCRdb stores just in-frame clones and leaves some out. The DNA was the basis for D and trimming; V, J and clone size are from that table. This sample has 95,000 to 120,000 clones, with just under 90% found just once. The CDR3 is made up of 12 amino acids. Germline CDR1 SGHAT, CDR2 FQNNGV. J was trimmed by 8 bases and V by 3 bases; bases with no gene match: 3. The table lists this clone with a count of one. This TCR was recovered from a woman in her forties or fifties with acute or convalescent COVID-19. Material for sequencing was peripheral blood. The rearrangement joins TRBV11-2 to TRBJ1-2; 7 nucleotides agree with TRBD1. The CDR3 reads CASSFARGGYTF. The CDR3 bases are TGTGCCAGCAGCTTCGCCAGGGGGGGCTACACCTTC.